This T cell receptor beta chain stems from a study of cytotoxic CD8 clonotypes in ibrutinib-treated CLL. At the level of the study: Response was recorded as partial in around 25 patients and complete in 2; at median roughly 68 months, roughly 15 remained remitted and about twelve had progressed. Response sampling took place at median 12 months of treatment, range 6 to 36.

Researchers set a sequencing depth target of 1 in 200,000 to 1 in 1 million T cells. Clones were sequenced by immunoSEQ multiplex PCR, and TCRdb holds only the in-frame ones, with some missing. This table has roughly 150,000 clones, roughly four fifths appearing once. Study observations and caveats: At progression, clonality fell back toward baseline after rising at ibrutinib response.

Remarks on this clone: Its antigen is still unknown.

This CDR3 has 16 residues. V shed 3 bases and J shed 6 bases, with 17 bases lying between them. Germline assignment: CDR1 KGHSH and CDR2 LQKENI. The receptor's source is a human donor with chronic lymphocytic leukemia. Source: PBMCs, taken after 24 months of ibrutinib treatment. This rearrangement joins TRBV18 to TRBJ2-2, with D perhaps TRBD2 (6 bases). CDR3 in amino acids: CASSPTIGDFPGELFF. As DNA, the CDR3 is TGTGCCAGCTCACCTACCATTGGGGACTTTCCCGGGGAGCTGTTTTTT.